The rows below give T cell receptor beta chains drawn from one sample of a study of CDR3 diversity in severe acne. One entry per CDR3 protein results from TCRdb running MiXCR on the PCR reads. The table has around 85,000 distinct CDR3 sequences, around 47% seen once. Sequencing was done on a sample of blood. The receptors here all came from a male donor with severe acne vulgaris. The CDR3 runs from the conserved cysteine through the conserved F or W. D genes are given only for firm matches. Size is stated for part of the rows, as once, few or many counts, or as a class when the clone is expanded.

V	J	size	D	DNA	CDR3
TRBV7-9	TRBJ1-3	.	.	TGTGCCAGCAGCTTAGCCTTCCCGAACACCATATATTTT	CASSLAFPNTIYF
TRBV24-1	TRBJ2-3	.	TRBD2	TGTGCCACCAGTTCGATCGGGACTAGCGGGACAGATACGCAGTATTTT	CATSSIGTSGTDTQYF
TRBV5-1	TRBJ2-1	many	.	TGCGCCAGCAGCCCCCGGACGTCGCCTGAGCAGTTCTTC	CASSPRTSPEQFF
TRBV28	TRBJ1-6	many	TRBD1	TGTGCCAGCAGCCGGACAGGGCTTAATTCACCCCTCCACTTT	CASSRTGLNSPLHF
TRBV5-1	TRBJ2-7	.	TRBD1	TGCGCCAGCAGCTCTACCCGGGACAGACCCGAGCAGTACTTC	CASSSTRDRPEQYF
TRBV27	TRBJ2-1	.	.	TGTGCCAGCAGCGGATCGAGCGCGGCCTCCTACAATGAGCAGTTCTTC	CASSGSSAASYNEQFF
TRBV24-1	TRBJ1-1	many	TRBD1	TGTGCCACCAGTGATCCGGACAGGGGGCCTGAAGCTTTCTTT	CATSDPDRGPEAFF
TRBV7-8	TRBJ2-7	many	.	TGTGCCAGCAGCTTAGCCAAGTACGAGCAGTACTTC	CASSLAKYEQYF
TRBV5-1	TRBJ2-5	.	.	.	CASSQTATNEKLFFGSGTQYF
TRBV3-1	TRBJ1-1	.	.	TGTGCCAGCAGCCAACGCCATGGAGGGGACGCTGAAGCTTTCTTT	CASSQRHGGDAEAFF
TRBV6-5	TRBJ1-2	many	.	TGTGCCAGCGGCGACCCTCCTAACTATGGCTACACCTTC	CASGDPPNYGYTF
TRBV7-9	TRBJ1-5	.	.	TGTGCCAGCAGCTTAGAGAGGGATTGGCCCCAGCATTTT	CASSLERDWPQHF
TRBV7-9	TRBJ1-4	many	.	TGTGCCAGCAGGGATACCGAAAAACTGTTTTTT	CASRDTEKLFF